The T cell receptor beta chain under discussion was sequenced for a study of T cell clonality in common variable immunodeficiency. Study-wide findings and caveats: Links between repertoire features and CVID complications were heterogeneity-limited. In common variable immunodeficiency, TCR beta chains reportedly carried fewer deletions and N-nucleotide insertions.

Only in-frame clones appear in the TCRdb table, and some are missing; sequencing was by immunoSEQ multiplex PCR. The sample holds 75,000 to 85,000 clones, and no clone turns up only once. V dropped 5 bases and J dropped 2 bases, with 13 bases sitting between them. The CDR3 is 15 residues long. CDR1 and CDR2 from the germline V gene are WNHNN and SYGVQD (reference sequence). The table lists this clone with many counts. Its antigen remains unknown. Read sequence stops 3 residues before the CDR3 end, and the germline J gene provides the missing end. The sequencing input was peripheral blood mononuclear cells. The V call is TRBV10-1, the J call TRBJ2-1; D may be TRBD2 (5 bases). This TCR was sampled from a person aged 18-70 years in good health. This CDR3 reads CASSSGITAYNEQFF. The covered CDR3 bases are TGCGCCAGCAGTTCGGGGATAACAGCCTACAATGAG.